Below are 21 T cell receptor beta chains sequenced from a single sample in a study of cytomegalovirus exposure and HLA in healthy donors. The PCR contained 60 Vbeta and 13 Jbeta primers. Sequenced by immunoSEQ multiplex PCR; TCRdb stores in-frame clones only, minus some. The profile shows approximately 160,000 clones, roughly 73% of them singletons. Sample: PBMCs. The source of these receptors is a male donor in good health and CMV-seronegative.

This chain links TRBV6-5 with TRBJ1-2, with TRBD1 matching over 9 bases. There are 14 residues in the CDR3. V lost 5 bases, J lost 3 bases, and 4 bases stayed unmatched. Germline CDR1 MNHEY, CDR2 SVGAGI. CDR3 DNA: TGTGCCAGCAGTCCCCGGGACAGGGACTATGGCTACACCTTC. Encoded protein: CASSPRDRDYGYTF.

CDR3 residues: CASSDQGESPLHF. DNA of the CDR3: TGCGCCAGCAGTGATCAAGGAGAGTCACCCCTCCACTTT. V is TRBV10-2 and J is TRBJ1-6; D uncertain. Per germline, CDR1 WSHSY and CDR2 SAAADI. Trimming removed 3 bases from V and 10 bases from J, with 10 bases in between. The CDR3 is 13 residues long.

This chain uses TRBV19 with TRBJ2-7; 14 bases agree with TRBD2. From germline, CDR1 is LNHDA and CDR2 SQIVND (reference sequence). CDR3 length: 16 amino acids. With 8 bases clipped from V and 3 bases from J, the junction kept 9 bases outside the gene matches. The CDR3, as DNA: TGTGCCAGTGGAAAATCTGGGACTAGCGGGAGCTACGAGCAGTACTTC. Translating it yields CASGKSGTSGSYEQYF.

The V and J genes are TRBV11-3 and TRBJ2-3, with a weak D call TRBD1 (6 bases). This CDR3 region has 14 residues. V gave up 5 bases and J gave up 2 bases, with 11 bases separating them. Germline CDR1 and CDR2: SGHNT and YENEEA. The CDR3 DNA reads as TGTGCCAGCAGCGAGTGGACAGTCACAGATACGCAGTATTTT. Its translation: CASSEWTVTDTQYF.

The chain recombines TRBV19 with TRBJ1-5; 9 nucleotides agree with TRBD1. The CDR3 is made up of 17 amino acids. Looked up from germline, CDR1 is LNHDA and CDR2 is SQIVND (reference sequence). Unmatched junction bases numbered 11, after V lost 5 bases and J lost 3 bases. CDR3 in DNA: TGTGCCAGTAGTCCAACTTACAGGGGGCATTACAATCAGCCCCAGCATTTT. Its translation is CASSPTYRGHYNQPQHF.

The rearrangement joins TRBV6-5 to TRBJ2-1; 11 bases agree with TRBD2. The CDR3 consists of 15 residues. Germline V gives CDR1 MNHEY, CDR2 SVGAGI. The trim removed 6 bases at V and 8 bases at J, leaving 9 bases unmatched. CDR3 nucleotide sequence: TGTGCCAGCAGCTTAGCGGGGGGGGTTTTCCATGAGCAGTTCTTC. Translated: CASSLAGGVFHEQFF.

This chain joins TRBV6-6 and TRBJ1-1; TRBD1 agrees at 7 bases. The CDR3 sequence is 16 residues long. Germline V CDR1 and CDR2: MNHNY, SVGAGI (reference sequence). With 5 bases clipped from V and 3 bases from J, the junction kept 12 bases outside the gene matches. The CDR3 is CASSTSQGVGDTEAFF. CDR3 nucleotide sequence: TGTGCCAGCAGTACAAGCCAGGGGGTAGGTGACACTGAAGCTTTCTTT.

V and J are TRBV5-4 and TRBJ2-5; possibly TRBD2 for D (6 bases). Trimming shortened V by 4 bases and J by 0 bases, and 7 bases separated the two germline ends. In germline, CDR1 is SGHNT, CDR2 YYREEE (reference sequence). The CDR3 runs 13 residues. CDR3 residues: CASSRDYQETQYF. The CDR3 nucleotides read TGTGCCAGCAGCCGGGACTACCAAGAGACCCAGTACTTC.

This chain connects TRBV6-5 to TRBJ1-3; D is ambiguous. This CDR3 has 15 amino acids. With 7 bases removed from V and 4 bases from J, the gap between germline ends came to 17 bases. CDR1 and CDR2 from the germline V gene are MNHEY and SVGAGI. The CDR3 bases are TGTGCCAGCATCTATGCCGTAGAGGGAGGAAACACCATATATTTT. Protein product: CASIYAVEGGNTIYF.

This clone was seen more than once but under ten times. The chain links TRBV5-1 to TRBJ2-1, with D perhaps matching TRBD1 (5 bases). This CDR3 has 14 residues. Trimming pared 0 bases from V and 8 bases from J, leaving 12 bases between. Germline V gene lookup returns CDR1 SGHRS and CDR2 YFSETQ. The CDR3 is CASSLEAGFHEQFF. CDR3 coding DNA: TGCGCCAGCAGCTTGGAGGCAGGGTTTCATGAGCAGTTCTTC.

In DNA, the CDR3 is TGTGCCAGCAGTTTGACAGGTTTGAATGAGCAGTTCTTC. Translated, it gives CASSLTGLNEQFF. This chain uses TRBV27 with TRBJ2-1, with D perhaps TRBD1 (6 bases). This CDR3 comprises 13 residues. Trimming cost V 3 bases and J 7 bases, with 10 bases left between them. Germline CDR1 reads MNHEY; CDR2 reads SMNVEV (reference sequence).

The rearrangement uses TRBV28 and TRBJ1-1; D call uncertain. Trimming pared 5 bases from V and 1 base from J, leaving 17 bases between. Germline-derived CDR1 and CDR2 are MDHEN and SYDVKM. This CDR3 is 16 amino acids long. CDR3 amino acids: CASSPLPTGANTEAFF. DNA of the CDR3: TGTGCCAGCAGTCCCCTACCGACGGGAGCGAACACTGAAGCTTTCTTT.

This rearrangement joins TRBV14 to TRBJ2-5; maybe TRBD2 (6 bases). There are 14 residues in the CDR3. Trimming took 2 bases from V and 2 from J, leaving 9 bases between them. Germline V gives CDR1 SGHDN, CDR2 FVKESK. As DNA, the CDR3 is TGTGCCAGCAGCCAAAATGGGGGGCAAGAGACCCAGTACTTC. Translation gives CASSQNGGQETQYF.

The V and J genes are TRBV7-8 and TRBJ1-1, with D possibly TRBD1 on 5 matching bases. Germline loops: CDR1 SGHVS, CDR2 FQNEAQ. The CDR3 extends over 16 amino acids. The ends were cut back, 2 bases at V and 2 bases at J, with 15 bases in the middle. This chain's CDR3 is CASSLRGGVLNTEAFF. In DNA form, the CDR3 reads TGTGCCAGCAGCTTACGGGGAGGGGTCCTAAACACTGAAGCTTTCTTT.

The CDR3 DNA is TGCGCCAGCAGCTTAGACAGGGGACTTTATGGCTACACCTTC. Translation gives CASSLDRGLYGYTF. The chain uses TRBV4-3 and TRBJ1-2, with 8 nucleotides matching TRBD1. Germline V lookup: CDR1 LGHNA, CDR2 YSLEER. Trimming took 5 bases from V and 5 from J; bases not matched to a gene: 7. The CDR3 loop spans 14 amino acids.

The chain carries TRBV5-1 and TRBJ2-5; 11 nucleotides match TRBD1. Germline V gene data show CDR1 as SGHRS and CDR2 as YFSETQ. There are 13 residues in the CDR3. The J segment lost 5 bases and the V segment lost 6 bases, leaving 3 bases of the junction unmatched. CDR3 sequence: CASKRDRGETQYF. The CDR3 bases are TGCGCCAGCAAGAGGGACAGGGGGGAGACCCAGTACTTC.

The genes are TRBV7-2 and TRBJ2-3; perhaps TRBD2 as D (7 bases). There are 15 residues in the CDR3. The V end lost 4 bases, the J end lost 2 bases, and 13 bases lay between the germline ends. The V gene's germline CDR1 is SGHTA and CDR2 FQGNSA. The CDR3 nucleotides read TGTGCCAGCAGCTGGGCCGGGGGGCACACAGATACGCAGTATTTT. Protein sequence: CASSWAGGHTDTQYF.

The chain couples TRBV6-5 to TRBJ2-5; the match to TRBD1 covers 8 bases. The tail of the sequence fits TRBJ2-7 better, so the J call may be wrong. This CDR3 has 15 residues. Per germline, CDR1 MNHEY and CDR2 SVGAGI. Here the CDR3 DNA reads TGTGCCAGCAGTTACACCCGGACAGGGATTAACGAGCAGTACTTC. It codes for CASSYTRTGINEQYF.

The chain employs TRBV7-2 and TRBJ2-5, with 8 bases identical to TRBD2. After removal of 5 bases from V and 9 bases from J, the junction contained 14 bases not matched to a gene. The CDR3 consists of 15 residues. Germline V gene lookup returns CDR1 SGHTA and CDR2 FQGNSA. The CDR3 coding sequence is TGTGCCAGCAGCCCGAGGAGCGGGGGCGGCGGGGCCCAGTACTTC. Protein: CASSPRSGGGGAQYF.

A single count supports this clone. This CDR3 is CASNSGQMNTGELFF. DNA for the CDR3: TGTGCCAGCAACTCCGGACAGATGAACACCGGGGAGCTGTTTTTT. The chain has TRBV6-6 and TRBJ2-2; tentatively, D is TRBD1 (6 bases). V lost 7 bases to trimming and J lost 1 base, with 13 bases between them. This CDR3 comprises 15 residues. Looked up from germline, CDR1 is MNHNY and CDR2 is SVGAGI (reference sequence).

The V and J genes are TRBV7-3 and TRBJ2-3; 14 bases fit TRBD2. The V gene's germline CDR1 is SGHTA and CDR2 FQGTGA. This CDR3 is 16 amino acids long. V shed 4 bases and J 2 bases; nucleotides not matched to a gene: 2. CDR3 in DNA: TGTGCCAGCAGCTCGGGACTAGCGGGAGACACAGATACGCAGTATTTT. Translated: CASSSGLAGDTDTQYF.